This T cell receptor (beta chain) is drawn from a study of blood T cell repertoires in COVID-19. Background on the study: Sites in the United States, Italy and Spain provided acute and convalescent COVID-19 samples. In each case, the material was cDNA or gDNA derived from T cells, B-cell-depleted T cells, or PBMCs.

To note about this clone: Other DNA variants within this sample encode the same CDR3.

Trimming took 3 bases from V and 0 from J; bases not matched to a gene: 1. This CDR3 has 15 amino acids. Germline lookup yields CDR1 PRHDT and CDR2 FYEKMQ (reference sequence). The data were produced by immunoSEQ multiplex PCR, yet TCRdb's version contains in-frame clones alone and is incomplete. The repertoire has about 260,000 clones, 88% of them found once; the top ten carry around 10%. Patients at the Seattle site were enrolled during active infection and followed longitudinally. This sequence joins TRBV13 and TRBJ2-2; 7 bases agree with TRBD1. Sequencing was done on a sample of peripheral blood. This receptor was identified in a woman aged 25 to 45 with COVID-19, enrolled during active disease. The CDR3 DNA is TGTGCCAGCAGCTTGCAGGGGGCGAACACCGGGGAGCTGTTTTTT. It translates to CASSLQGANTGELFF.